Listed here are 28 T cell receptor beta chains from one sample, sequenced in a study of spatial heterogeneity in lung cancer. Time point specified: sample taken at primary tumor resection. Unsorted samples of tumor, nontumor lung or frozen PBMC had their whole RNA sequenced. TCRdb independently ran MiXCR on the 5' RACE reads; one entry per CDR3 protein. The table includes tens of thousands of distinct CDR3 sequences, 15% to 25% detected once. The sample consisted of PBMCs, taken at surgery. Every receptor here comes from a male donor with early-stage non-small cell lung cancer.

This clonotype was detected only a few times. V and J are TRBV14 and TRBJ1-2, with 7 bases that match TRBD1. Germline CDR1 is SGHDN and CDR2 is FVKESK. This CDR3 spans 16 amino acids. V was pared by 0 bases and J by 1 base, with 5 bases of the junction left unmatched. CDR3 residues: CASSQETGAINYGYTF. CDR3 sequence (DNA): TGTGCCAGCAGCCAAGAAACAGGGGCTATTAACTATGGCTACACCTTC.

This clonotype is medium-sized within its sample. V gene TRBV19 combines with J gene TRBJ1-5, with 9 bases lining up with TRBD1. V trimming: 2 bases; J trimming: 6 bases; junction bases outside the gene matches: 5. Germline CDR1 LNHDA, CDR2 SQIVND (reference sequence). This CDR3 spans 15 amino acids. The DNA of the CDR3 is TGTGCCAGTAGTATACTCACAGGGGGCTTTCAGCCCCAGCATTTT. Translated: CASSILTGGFQPQHF.

The rearrangement uses TRBV7-9 and TRBJ2-3, with D uncertain. This CDR3 has 15 amino acids. V was trimmed by 6 bases and J by 1 base, leaving 14 bases between them. Per germline, CDR1 SEHNR and CDR2 FQNEAQ (reference sequence). CDR3 loop: CASSRVEFGTDTQYF. In DNA form, the CDR3 reads TGTGCCAGCAGTCGAGTGGAGTTCGGCACAGATACGCAGTATTTT.

This clonotype was found a few times. The rearrangement joins TRBV11-1 to TRBJ2-7; a weak D match, TRBD2 (6 bases). V was pared by 1 base and J by 3 bases, with 10 bases between. Germline loops: CDR1 SGHAT, CDR2 FQDESV (reference sequence). This CDR3 region has 14 residues. The CDR3 sequence is CASSLGGGIYEQYF. In DNA form, the CDR3 reads TGTGCCAGCAGCTTAGGCGGAGGGATCTACGAGCAGTACTTC.

This clonotype has a handful of counts. The CDR3 sequence is CASSLLGTGLTQQETQYF. CDR3 sequence (DNA): TGTGCCAGCAGTTTATTGGGGACAGGCCTTACCCAACAAGAGACCCAGTACTTC. The chain recombines TRBV27 with TRBJ2-5, with 8 bases lining up with TRBD1. The CDR3 is 18 residues long. J was trimmed by 2 bases and V by 1 base; bases with no gene match: 12. In germline, CDR1 is MNHEY, CDR2 SMNVEV (reference sequence).

V and J are TRBV20-1 and TRBJ2-3; D not resolved. The CDR3 consists of 12 residues. CDR1 is DFQATT and CDR2 is SNEGSKA in the germline V gene (reference sequence). V lost 1 base, J lost 7 bases, and 9 bases lay in between. CDR3 amino acids: CSARGWKNTQYF. The CDR3 DNA reads TGCAGTGCTAGAGGGTGGAAAAATACGCAGTATTTT.

The gene calls are TRBV28 and TRBJ2-5; 7 bases are shared with TRBD1. Trimming at V came to 6 bases and at J to 0 bases, leaving 13 bases not matched to a gene. The CDR3 runs to 17 residues. Germline V gene lookup returns CDR1 MDHEN and CDR2 SYDVKM. CDR3 residues: CASSSLVSGGDQETQYF. In DNA, the CDR3 is TGTGCCAGCAGCAGTTTGGTCTCAGGGGGAGACCAAGAGACCCAGTACTTC.

This clonotype has only a few counts. The chain combines TRBV28 with TRBJ2-7; TRBD1 is a possible D gene (6 bases). The CDR3 spans 12 residues. CDR1 and CDR2 (germline): MDHEN, SYDVKM. Trimming left V 2 bases short and J 6 bases short, with 8 bases between. The CDR3: CASSLQGFEQYF. As DNA, the CDR3 is TGTGCCAGCAGTTTACAGGGGTTCGAGCAGTACTTC.

This clonotype was recorded a few times. The V gene is TRBV28, the J gene TRBJ2-7; the match to TRBD2 covers 8 bases. The CDR3 is 14 residues long. V was clipped by 3 bases and J by 6 bases; unmatched bases: 7. Germline V gene data show CDR1 as MDHEN and CDR2 as SYDVKM. The CDR3 loop is CASSLQAGDSEQYF. In nucleotides, the CDR3 is TGTGCCAGCAGTTTGCAAGCGGGAGATAGCGAGCAGTACTTC.

The chain uses TRBV12-3 or TRBV12-4 and TRBJ2-2, with TRBD2 matching over 11 bases. The ends lost 6 bases at V and 8 bases at J; junction bases unmatched: 17. CDR3 length: 18 residues. Here the CDR3 DNA reads TGTGCCAGCAGAAACCTCGGGACTAGCGGTTCGGGGGCGGGGGAGCTGTTTTTT. This encodes CASRNLGTSGSGAGELFF.

This clonotype was seen more than once but under ten times. CDR3 amino acids: CASSQEGNSYNEQFF. The CDR3 region has the DNA TGCGCCAGCAGCCAAGAAGGCAACTCCTACAATGAGCAGTTCTTC. J is TRBJ2-1 and V is TRBV4-1, with no clear D. The CDR3 contains 15 residues. Trimming took off 0 bases at V and 0 bases at J, with 6 bases between the two ends. Germline assignment: CDR1 MGHRA and CDR2 YSYEKL.

The chain is built from TRBV5-1 and TRBJ2-7, with 9 bases lining up with TRBD1. CDR3 length equals 15 residues. Unmatched junction bases numbered 8, after V lost 3 bases and J lost 4 bases. In germline, CDR1 is SGHRS, CDR2 YFSETQ. The CDR3 region is CASSSPGQGEYEQYF. CDR3 in DNA: TGCGCCAGCAGCTCTCCGGGACAGGGAGAATACGAGCAGTACTTC.

The V and J genes are TRBV7-9 and TRBJ1-4; D may be TRBD1 (6 bases). Per the germline V gene, CDR1 is SEHNR and CDR2 is FQNEAQ (reference sequence). The germline V and J ends were trimmed by 1 base and 4 bases, with 16 bases remaining between them. This CDR3 contains 17 residues. The CDR3 spells CASSLGTSTGDNEKLFF. As DNA, the CDR3 is TGTGCCAGCAGCTTAGGAACCTCGACAGGTGATAATGAAAAACTGTTTTTT.

This clonotype was picked up a small number of times. The rearrangement links TRBV15 to TRBJ2-5; a possible D gene is TRBD1 (6 bases). This CDR3 has 16 amino acids. CDR1 LNHNV and CDR2 YYDKDF come from the germline V gene (reference sequence). V lost 0 bases to trimming and J lost 7 bases, with 18 bases between them. DNA of the CDR3: TGTGCCACCAGCAGAGATACACTTCCAGGACAGCTGACCCAGTACTTC. Its protein product is CATSRDTLPGQLTQYF.

This clonotype was detected only a few times. V usage is TRBV5-1 and J usage is TRBJ2-3, with 7 bases fitting TRBD2. Germline V gives CDR1 SGHRS, CDR2 YFSETQ. V dropped 0 bases and J dropped 0; count of bases not matched to a gene: 4. The CDR3 runs to 16 residues. The CDR3 sequence is CASSLGARGSTDTQYF. The CDR3 region has the DNA TGCGCCAGCAGCTTGGGAGCGCGGGGGAGCACAGATACGCAGTATTTT.

The chain has TRBV7-9 and TRBJ2-3; D gene ambiguous. Trimming cost V 1 base and J 2 bases, with 10 bases left between them. Germline V gene lookup returns CDR1 SEHNR and CDR2 FQNEAQ (reference sequence). CDR3 length equals 15 residues. CDR3 DNA: TGTGCCAGCAGCTTAGGGGCTAGTGTCACAGATACGCAGTATTTT. This translates into CASSLGASVTDTQYF. Full variable domain (remainder filled in from reference TRBV7-9 and TRBJ2-3): DTGVSQNPRHKITKRGQNVTFRCDPISEHNRLYWYRQTLGQGPEFLTYFQNEAQLEKSRLLSDRFSAERPKGSFSTLEIQRTEQGDSAMYLCASSLGASVTDTQYFGPGTRLTVL.

This clonotype was recorded a few times. The chain has TRBV20-1 and TRBJ2-5; tentatively, D is TRBD1 (6 bases). The CDR3 runs 15 residues. V was trimmed by 1 base and J by 1 base, leaving 13 bases between them. CDR1 and CDR2 from the germline V gene are DFQATT and SNEGSKA (reference sequence). The CDR3 region is CSARGHRAGQETQYF. The CDR3, as DNA: TGCAGTGCTAGAGGACACAGGGCGGGCCAAGAGACCCAGTACTTC.

This clonotype was counted many times. The chain employs TRBV29-1 and TRBJ1-2, with D unresolved. V was cut by 1 base and J by 5 bases, with 8 bases left in between. CDR3 length: 12 amino acids. CDR1 and CDR2 (germline): SQVTM, ANQGSEA. CDR3 nucleotide sequence: TGCAGCGTTGAAGTTCTAGGTTATGGCTACACCTTC. Amino acid sequence: CSVEVLGYGYTF.

The table lists this clonotype with a count of one. The chain carries TRBV7-9 and TRBJ2-3, with TRBD2 as a possible D gene (6 bases). V lost 0 bases and J 9 bases, leaving 22 bases between the germline ends. This CDR3 has 17 residues. The germline CDR1 and CDR2 sequences are SEHNR and FQNEAQ (reference sequence). CDR3 nucleotide sequence: TGTGCCAGCAGCTTAGCTTTGGCGGGATATCGACTCCCCACGCAGTATTTT. Residues: CASSLALAGYRLPTQYF.

This clonotype was detected only a few times. This chain uses TRBV5-1 with TRBJ2-1, with 12 bases fitting TRBD2. CDR3 length: 16 residues. Germline-derived CDR1 and CDR2 are SGHRS and YFSETQ. The ends lost 3 bases at V and 4 bases at J; junction bases unmatched: 5. CDR3 protein: CASSSPSGRVYNEQFF. The CDR3 DNA is TGCGCCAGCAGCTCACCTAGCGGGAGGGTTTACAATGAGCAGTTCTTC.

The genes are TRBV23-1 and TRBJ2-2; 13 nucleotides line up with TRBD2. TRBV23-1 carries the ORF label, with uncertain function. This CDR3 has 20 residues. Trimming removed 3 bases from V and 5 bases from J; junction bases left unmatched: 15. CDR3 loop: CASSHAQHIRTSGRTGELFF. The CDR3 nucleotides read TGCGCCAGCAGTCACGCACAACACATCAGGACTAGCGGGAGAACCGGGGAGCTGTTTTTT.

This clonotype was counted a few times. This chain links TRBV19 with TRBJ2-1; the match to TRBD1 covers 10 bases. The CDR3 totals 15 residues. CDR1 and CDR2 (germline): LNHDA, SQIVND (reference sequence). V was clipped by 0 bases and J by 9 bases; unmatched bases: 5. The CDR3 DNA follows: TGTGCCAGTAGTATAGACGAGACAGGGGGCAGTGAGCAGTTCTTC. Protein product: CASSIDETGGSEQFF. Supplemented by reference TRBV19 and TRBJ2-1, the full variable domain reads DGGITQSPKYLFRKEGQNVTLSCEQNLNHDAMYWYRQDPGQGLRLIYYSQIVNDFQKGDIAEGYSVSREKKESFPLTVTSAQKNPTAFYLCASSIDETGGSEQFFGPGTRLTVL.

This clonotype was seen ten or more times. This chain connects TRBV9 to TRBJ1-1; possible D gene TRBD1, 5 bases. Germline CDR1 is SGDLS and CDR2 is YYNGEE. V lost 0 bases and J 2 bases, leaving 8 bases between the germline ends. The CDR3 is made up of 14 amino acids. The DNA of the CDR3 is TGTGCCAGCAGCGTAGCGCAGGGTAACACTGAAGCTTTCTTT. Residues: CASSVAQGNTEAFF.

The chain couples TRBV11-2 to TRBJ2-2, with 10 positions matching TRBD2. The ends lost 5 bases at V and 9 bases at J; junction bases unmatched: 3. The CDR3 has 13 amino acids. Germline values: CDR1 SGHAT, CDR2 FQNNGV. As DNA, the CDR3 is TGTGCCAGCAGCCCTAGCGGGAGACGGGAGCTGTTTTTT. Translated: CASSPSGRRELFF.

This clonotype was picked up a small number of times. The chain joins TRBV6-5 to TRBJ2-1; D may correspond to TRBD1 or TRBD2 (5 bases each). Looked up from germline, CDR1 is MNHEY and CDR2 is SVGAGI. V shed 5 bases and J shed 5 bases, with 13 bases lying between them. This CDR3 spans 14 amino acids. CDR3 amino acids: CASSRFGANNEQFF. The CDR3 bases are TGTGCCAGCAGTCGGTTCGGGGCGAACAATGAGCAGTTCTTC.

The genes are TRBV20-1 and TRBJ2-1; the D is unclear. Germline values: CDR1 DFQATT, CDR2 SNEGSKA (reference sequence). The CDR3 is made up of 13 amino acids. The V gene lost 2 bases and the J gene lost 6 bases, with 11 bases spanning the gap. The CDR3 region has the DNA TGCAGTGCTAGAATCAGTGGGTTCAATGAGCAGTTCTTC. Protein: CSARISGFNEQFF.

About this clonotype: One base away lies a much larger clone, so this may be a sequencing read error. The genes are TRBV5-1 and TRBJ2-7; TRBD1 might be the D (5 bases). V was trimmed by 0 bases and J by 5 bases, leaving 12 bases between them. Germline V gene sequence: CDR1 SGHRS, CDR2 YFSETQ. CDR3 length equals 14 residues. CDR3 loop: CASSLVRGNNEQYF. The CDR3 coding sequence is TGCGCCAGCAGCTTGGTTAGGGGTAACAACGAGCAGTACTTC.

The rearrangement links TRBV7-9 to TRBJ2-5; 8 bases are shared with TRBD2. From germline, CDR1 is SEHNR and CDR2 FQNEAQ (reference sequence). This CDR3 comprises 16 residues. Losses at the gene ends were 1 base for V and 4 bases for J; bases not matched to a gene: 8. The CDR3 DNA reads as TGTGCCAGCAGCTTAGGACAGCGGGGGACCAGAGAGACCCAGTACTTC. Translation: CASSLGQRGTRETQYF. The whole variable domain, filled in from reference TRBV7-9 and TRBJ2-5, reads DTGVSQNPRHKITKRGQNVTFRCDPISEHNRLYWYRQTLGQGPEFLTYFQNEAQLEKSRLLSDRFSAERPKGSFSTLEIQRTEQGDSAMYLCASSLGQRGTRETQYFGPGTRLLVL.